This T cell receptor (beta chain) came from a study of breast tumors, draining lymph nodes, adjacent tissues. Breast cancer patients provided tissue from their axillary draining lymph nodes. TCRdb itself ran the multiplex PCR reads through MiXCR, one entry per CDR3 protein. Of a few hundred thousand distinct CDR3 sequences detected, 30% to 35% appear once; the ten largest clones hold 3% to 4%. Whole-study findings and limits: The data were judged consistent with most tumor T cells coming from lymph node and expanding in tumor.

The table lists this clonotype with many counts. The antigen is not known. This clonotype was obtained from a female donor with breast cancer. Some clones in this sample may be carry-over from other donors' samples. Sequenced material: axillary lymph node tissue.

The DNA of the CDR3 is TGTGCCAGTAGTATAGATCGGCAGGGCGACAAACTGTTTTTT. Translated: CASSIDRQGDKLFF. This chain joins TRBV19 and TRBJ1-4; D is perhaps TRBD1 (5 bases). The V gene lost 0 bases and the J gene lost 11 bases, with 13 bases spanning the gap. Germline-derived CDR1 and CDR2 are LNHDA and SQIVND (reference sequence). The CDR3 is made up of 14 amino acids.